This section outlines one TCR beta chain sequence together with its context. Its antigen is as yet unknown. This record comes from a study of graft-versus-host responses after intestinal transplantation. Overall study: Recipients obtained multivisceral, liver-intestinal, or isolated intestinal transplants. All recipients were given anti-thymocyte globulin induction, and tacrolimus and steroids were then administered for around three years. The study's findings and limits: Present in recipient marrow, GvH clones included some that appeared first in ileum or blood. With peak circulating GvH clone levels came an association with early post-transplant HvG declines.

Germline-derived CDR1 and CDR2 are GTSNPN and SVGIG (reference sequence). The germline V and J ends were trimmed by 5 bases and 4 bases, with 14 bases remaining between them. The CDR3 has 13 residues. Some clones are missing from TCRdb's copy, which holds only in-frame ones; the method was immunoSEQ multiplex PCR. The table has some 55,000 clones, 75% to 95% seen once. The chain is built from TRBV30 and TRBJ2-5; D possibly matches TRBD1 or TRBD2 (6 bases each). The clonotype originates from a human patient who received an intestinal transplant, so some T cells may come from the graft donor. This specimen consisted of PBMCs, obtained around 95 weeks after intestinal transplant. This CDR3 is CAWAEGVLETQYF. The CDR3 region has the DNA TGTGCCTGGGCGGAGGGGGTCTTAGAGACCCAGTACTTC.